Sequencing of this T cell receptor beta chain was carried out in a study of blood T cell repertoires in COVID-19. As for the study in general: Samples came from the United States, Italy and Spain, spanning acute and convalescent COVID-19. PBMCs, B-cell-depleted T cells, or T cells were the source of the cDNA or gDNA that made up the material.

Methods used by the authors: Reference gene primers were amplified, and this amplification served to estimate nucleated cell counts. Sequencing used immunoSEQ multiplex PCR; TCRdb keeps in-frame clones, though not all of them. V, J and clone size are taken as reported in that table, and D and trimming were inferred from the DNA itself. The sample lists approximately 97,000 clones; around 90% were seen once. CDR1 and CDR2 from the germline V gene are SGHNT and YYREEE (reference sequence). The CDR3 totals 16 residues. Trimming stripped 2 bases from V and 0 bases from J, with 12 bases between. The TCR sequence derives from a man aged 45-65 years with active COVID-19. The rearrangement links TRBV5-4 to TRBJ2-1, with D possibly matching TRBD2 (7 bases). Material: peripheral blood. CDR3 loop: CASSLGGAPSYNEQFF. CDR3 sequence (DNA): TGTGCCAGCAGCTTAGGGGGGGCCCCCTCCTACAATGAGCAGTTCTTC.